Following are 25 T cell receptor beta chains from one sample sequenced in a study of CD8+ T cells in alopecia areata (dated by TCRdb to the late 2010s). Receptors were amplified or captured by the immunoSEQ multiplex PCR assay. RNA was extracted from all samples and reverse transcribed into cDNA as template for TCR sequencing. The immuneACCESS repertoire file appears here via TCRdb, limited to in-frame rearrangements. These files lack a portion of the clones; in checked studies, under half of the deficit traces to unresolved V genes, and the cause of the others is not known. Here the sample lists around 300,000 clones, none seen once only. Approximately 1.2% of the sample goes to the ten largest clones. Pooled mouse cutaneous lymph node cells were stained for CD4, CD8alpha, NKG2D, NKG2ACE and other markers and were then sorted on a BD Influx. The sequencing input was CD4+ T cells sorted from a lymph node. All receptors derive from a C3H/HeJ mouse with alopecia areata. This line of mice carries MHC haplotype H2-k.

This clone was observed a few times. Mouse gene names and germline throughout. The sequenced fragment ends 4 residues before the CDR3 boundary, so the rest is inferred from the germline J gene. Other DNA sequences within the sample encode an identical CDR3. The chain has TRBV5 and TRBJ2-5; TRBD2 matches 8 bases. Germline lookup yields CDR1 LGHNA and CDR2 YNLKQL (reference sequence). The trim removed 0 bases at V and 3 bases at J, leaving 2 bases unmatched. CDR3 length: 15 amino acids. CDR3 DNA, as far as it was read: TGTGCCAGCAGCCAAGAGGCTGGGGGGCAAGAC. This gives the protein CASSQEAGGQD. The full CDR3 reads CASSQEAGGQDTQYF.

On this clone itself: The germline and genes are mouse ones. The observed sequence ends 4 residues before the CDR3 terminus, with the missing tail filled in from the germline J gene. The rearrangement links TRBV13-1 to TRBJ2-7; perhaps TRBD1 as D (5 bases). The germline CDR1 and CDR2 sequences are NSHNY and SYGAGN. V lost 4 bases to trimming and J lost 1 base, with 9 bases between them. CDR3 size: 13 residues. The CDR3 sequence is CASSLQGSYEQYF. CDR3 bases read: TGTGCCAGCAGTCTCCAGGGTTCCTAT.

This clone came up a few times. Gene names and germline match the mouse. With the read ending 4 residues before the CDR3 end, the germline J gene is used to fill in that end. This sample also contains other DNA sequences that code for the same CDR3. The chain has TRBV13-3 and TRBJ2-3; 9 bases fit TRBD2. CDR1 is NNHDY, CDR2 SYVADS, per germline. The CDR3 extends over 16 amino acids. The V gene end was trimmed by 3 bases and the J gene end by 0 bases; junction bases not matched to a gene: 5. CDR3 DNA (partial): TGTGCCAGCAGTGGGGGACTGGGAAGTAGTGCAGAA. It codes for CASSGGLGSSAE. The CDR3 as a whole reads CASSGGLGSSAETLYF.

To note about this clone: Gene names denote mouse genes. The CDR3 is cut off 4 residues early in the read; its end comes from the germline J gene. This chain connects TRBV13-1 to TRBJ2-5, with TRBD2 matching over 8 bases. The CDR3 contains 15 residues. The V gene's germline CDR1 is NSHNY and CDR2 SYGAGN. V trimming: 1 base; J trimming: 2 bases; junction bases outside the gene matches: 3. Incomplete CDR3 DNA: TGTGCCAGCAGTGATCTGGGGGGTCCCCAAGAC. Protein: CASSDLGGPQD. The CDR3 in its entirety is CASSDLGGPQDTQYF.

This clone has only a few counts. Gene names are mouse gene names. Here the CDR3 reads CASGESPWVNYAEQFF. CDR3 DNA (partial): TGTGCCAGCGGTGAGAGCCCTTGGGTAAACTATGCT. The chain carries TRBV13-2 and TRBJ2-1, with no clear D. The DNA ends 4 residues before the CDR3 does, and the rest of the CDR3 is filled in from the germline J gene. The V and J ends lost 2 bases and 1 base respectively, with 13 bases between them. Germline assignment: CDR1 NNHNN and CDR2 SYGAGS (reference sequence). CDR3 length: 16 residues.

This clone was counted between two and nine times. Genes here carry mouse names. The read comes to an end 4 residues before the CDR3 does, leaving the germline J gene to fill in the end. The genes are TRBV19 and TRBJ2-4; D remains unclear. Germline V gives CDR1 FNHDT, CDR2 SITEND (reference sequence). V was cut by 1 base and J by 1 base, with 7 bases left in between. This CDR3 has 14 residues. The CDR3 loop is CASSIYSGQNTLYF. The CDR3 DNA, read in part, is TGTGCCAGCAGTATATACTCGGGTCAAAAC.

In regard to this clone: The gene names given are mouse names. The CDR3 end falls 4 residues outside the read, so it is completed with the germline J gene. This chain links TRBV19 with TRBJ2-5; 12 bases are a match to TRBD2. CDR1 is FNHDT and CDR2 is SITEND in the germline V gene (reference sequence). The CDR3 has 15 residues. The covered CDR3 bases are TGTGCCAGCAGTATCAAGACTGGGGGGGCGGAC. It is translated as CASSIKTGGAD. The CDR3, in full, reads CASSIKTGGADTQYF.

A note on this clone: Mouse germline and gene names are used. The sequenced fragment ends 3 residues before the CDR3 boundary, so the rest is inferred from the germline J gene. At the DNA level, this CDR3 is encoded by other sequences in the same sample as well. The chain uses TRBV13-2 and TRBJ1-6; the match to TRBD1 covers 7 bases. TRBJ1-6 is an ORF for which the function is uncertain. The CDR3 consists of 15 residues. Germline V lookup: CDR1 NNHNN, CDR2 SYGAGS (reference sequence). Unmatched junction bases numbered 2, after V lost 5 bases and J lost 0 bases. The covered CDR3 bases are TGTGCCAGCGGCGGGGACAGTTCCTATAATTCGCCC. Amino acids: CASGGDSSYNSP. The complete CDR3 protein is CASGGDSSYNSPLYF.

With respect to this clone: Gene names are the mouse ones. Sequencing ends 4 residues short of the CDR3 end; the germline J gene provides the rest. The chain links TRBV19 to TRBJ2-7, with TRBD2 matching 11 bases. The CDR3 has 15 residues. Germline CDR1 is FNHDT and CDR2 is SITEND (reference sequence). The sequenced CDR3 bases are TGTGCCAGCAGTATGAAAGGGACTGGGGGATAT. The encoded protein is CASSMKGTGGY. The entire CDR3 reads CASSMKGTGGYEQYF.

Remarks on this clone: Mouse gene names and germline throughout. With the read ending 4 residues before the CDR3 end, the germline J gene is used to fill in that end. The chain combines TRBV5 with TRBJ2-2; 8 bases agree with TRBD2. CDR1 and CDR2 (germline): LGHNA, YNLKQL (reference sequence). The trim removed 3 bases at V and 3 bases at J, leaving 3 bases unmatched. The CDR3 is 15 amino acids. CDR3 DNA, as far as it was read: TGTGCCAGCAGCCACCCACTGGGGGACACCGGG. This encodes CASSHPLGDTG. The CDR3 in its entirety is CASSHPLGDTGQLYF.

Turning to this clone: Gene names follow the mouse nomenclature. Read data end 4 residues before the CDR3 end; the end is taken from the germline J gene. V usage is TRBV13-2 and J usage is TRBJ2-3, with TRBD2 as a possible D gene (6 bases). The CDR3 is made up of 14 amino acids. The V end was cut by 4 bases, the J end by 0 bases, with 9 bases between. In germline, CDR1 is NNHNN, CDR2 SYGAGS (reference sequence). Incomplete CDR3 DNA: TGTGCCAGCGGTCTCTGGGGAAGTGCAGAA. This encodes CASGLWGSAE. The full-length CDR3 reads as CASGLWGSAETLYF.

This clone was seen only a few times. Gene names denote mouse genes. Incomplete CDR3 DNA: TGTGCCTGGAAAACAGGGGGGAACTCC. Amino acids: CAWKTGGNS. The whole CDR3 sequence reads CAWKTGGNSDYTF. The chain links TRBV31 to TRBJ1-2, with TRBD1 matching over 8 bases. The read ends 4 residues before the CDR3 terminus; that terminus is restored from the germline J gene. The CDR3 is 13 residues long. V trimming: 4 bases; J trimming: 2 bases; junction bases outside the gene matches: 3. The germline V gene encodes CDR1 GKSSPN and CDR2 SITVG.

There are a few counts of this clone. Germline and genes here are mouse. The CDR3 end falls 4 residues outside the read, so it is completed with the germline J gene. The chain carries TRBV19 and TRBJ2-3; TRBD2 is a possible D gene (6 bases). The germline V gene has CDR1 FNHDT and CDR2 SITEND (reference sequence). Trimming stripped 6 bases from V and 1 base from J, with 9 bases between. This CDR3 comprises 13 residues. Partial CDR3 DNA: TGTGCCAGCACTGGGGTAGGTGCAGAA. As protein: CASTGVGAE. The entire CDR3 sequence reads CASTGVGAETLYF.

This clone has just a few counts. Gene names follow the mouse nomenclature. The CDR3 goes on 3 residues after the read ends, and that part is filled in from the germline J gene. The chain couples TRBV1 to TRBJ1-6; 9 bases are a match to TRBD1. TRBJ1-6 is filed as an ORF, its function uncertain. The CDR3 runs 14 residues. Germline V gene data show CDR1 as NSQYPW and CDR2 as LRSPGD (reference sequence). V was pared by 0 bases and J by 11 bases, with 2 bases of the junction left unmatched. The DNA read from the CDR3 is TGCACCTGCAGTGCAGAGACAGGGGGGCCGCCC. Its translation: CTCSAETGGPP. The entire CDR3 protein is CTCSAETGGPPLYF.

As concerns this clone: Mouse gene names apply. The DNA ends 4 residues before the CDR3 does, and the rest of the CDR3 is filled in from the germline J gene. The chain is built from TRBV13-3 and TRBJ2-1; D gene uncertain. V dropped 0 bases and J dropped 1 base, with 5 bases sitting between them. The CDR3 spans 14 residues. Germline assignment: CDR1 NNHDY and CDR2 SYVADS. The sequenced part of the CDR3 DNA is TGTGCCAGCAGTGATGGACACAACTATGCT. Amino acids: CASSDGHNYA. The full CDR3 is CASSDGHNYAEQFF.

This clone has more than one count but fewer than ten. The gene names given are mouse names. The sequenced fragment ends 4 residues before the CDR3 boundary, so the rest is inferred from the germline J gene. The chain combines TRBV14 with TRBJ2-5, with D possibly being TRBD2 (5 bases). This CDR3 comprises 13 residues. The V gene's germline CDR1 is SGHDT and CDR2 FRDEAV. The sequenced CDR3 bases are TGTGCCAGCAGTTTCGTGGGGTCGGAC. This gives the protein CASSFVGSD. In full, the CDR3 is CASSFVGSDTQYF.

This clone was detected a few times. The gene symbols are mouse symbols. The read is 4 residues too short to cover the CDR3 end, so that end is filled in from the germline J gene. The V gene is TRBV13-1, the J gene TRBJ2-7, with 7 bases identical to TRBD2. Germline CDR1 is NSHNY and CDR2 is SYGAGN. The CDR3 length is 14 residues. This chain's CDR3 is CASSDAPGGNEQYF. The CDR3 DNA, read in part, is TGTGCCAGCAGTGATGCGCCTGGGGGAAAT.

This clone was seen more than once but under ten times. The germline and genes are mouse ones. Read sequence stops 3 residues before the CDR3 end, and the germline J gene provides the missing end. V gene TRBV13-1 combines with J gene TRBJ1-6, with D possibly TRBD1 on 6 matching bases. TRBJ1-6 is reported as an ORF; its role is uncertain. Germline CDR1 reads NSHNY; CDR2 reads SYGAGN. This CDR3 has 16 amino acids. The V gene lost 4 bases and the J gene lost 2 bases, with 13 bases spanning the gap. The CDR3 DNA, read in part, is TGTGCCAGCAGTACCGGACAGAGGACCTATAATTCGCCC. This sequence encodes CASSTGQRTYNSP. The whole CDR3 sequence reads CASSTGQRTYNSPLYF.

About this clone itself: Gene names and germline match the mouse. The sequenced part of the CDR3 DNA is TGTGCCAGCAGTCGGGACACTAGTGCAGAA. As protein: CASSRDTSAE. The complete CDR3 sequence is CASSRDTSAETLYF. The chain employs TRBV14 and TRBJ2-3, with a possible D match to TRBD1 (6 bases). The CDR3 end lies 4 residues beyond the end of the read and is filled in from the germline J gene. The CDR3 loop spans 14 amino acids. Trimming left V 4 bases short and J 0 bases short, with 9 bases between. Germline CDR1 and CDR2: SGHDT and FRDEAV. The full variable domain, completed using reference TRBV14 and TRBJ2-3, is EAGVTQSPRYAVLQEGQAVSFWCDPISGHDTLYWYQQPRDQGPQLLVYFRDEAVIDNSQLPSDRFSAVRPKGTNSTLKIQSAKQGDTATYLCASSRDTSAETLYFGSGTRLTVL.

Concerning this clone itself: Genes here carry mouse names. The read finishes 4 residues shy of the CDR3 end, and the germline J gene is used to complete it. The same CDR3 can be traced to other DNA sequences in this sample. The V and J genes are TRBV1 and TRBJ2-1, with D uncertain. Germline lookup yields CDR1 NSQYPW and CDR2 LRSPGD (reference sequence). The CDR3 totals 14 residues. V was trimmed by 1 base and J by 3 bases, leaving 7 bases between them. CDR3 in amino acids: CTCSAGQFYAEQFF. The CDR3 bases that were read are TGCACCTGCAGTGCAGGACAATTCTATGCT.

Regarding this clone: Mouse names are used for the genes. CDR3 bases read: TGTGCAAGCAGCTTGGGACAGGGAGGGAGTGCAGAA. Translating it yields CASSLGQGGSAE. The CDR3, in full, reads CASSLGQGGSAETLYF. The chain couples TRBV16 to TRBJ2-3; the match to TRBD1 covers 9 bases. Read data end 4 residues before the CDR3 end; the end is taken from the germline J gene. CDR3 size: 16 residues. Germline assignment: CDR1 SGHSA and CDR2 FRNQAP. J gave up 0 bases and V 3 bases, and 4 bases lay outside the gene matches.

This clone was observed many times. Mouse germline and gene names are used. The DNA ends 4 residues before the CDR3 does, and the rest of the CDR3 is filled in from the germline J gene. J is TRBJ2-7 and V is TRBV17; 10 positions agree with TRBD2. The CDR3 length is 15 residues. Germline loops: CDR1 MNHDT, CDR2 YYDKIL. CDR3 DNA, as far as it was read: TGTGCTAGCAGTAGAGCCCGGGACTGGGGAAAT. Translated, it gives CASSRARDWGN. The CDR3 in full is CASSRARDWGNEQYF.

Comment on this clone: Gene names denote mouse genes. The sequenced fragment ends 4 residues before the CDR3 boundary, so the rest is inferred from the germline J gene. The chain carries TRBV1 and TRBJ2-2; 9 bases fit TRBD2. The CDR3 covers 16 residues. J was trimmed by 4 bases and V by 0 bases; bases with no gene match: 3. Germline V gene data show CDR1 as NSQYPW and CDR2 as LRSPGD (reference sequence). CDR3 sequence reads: CTCSADRDWATGQLYF. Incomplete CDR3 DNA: TGCACCTGCAGTGCAGACCGGGACTGGGCCACCGGG.

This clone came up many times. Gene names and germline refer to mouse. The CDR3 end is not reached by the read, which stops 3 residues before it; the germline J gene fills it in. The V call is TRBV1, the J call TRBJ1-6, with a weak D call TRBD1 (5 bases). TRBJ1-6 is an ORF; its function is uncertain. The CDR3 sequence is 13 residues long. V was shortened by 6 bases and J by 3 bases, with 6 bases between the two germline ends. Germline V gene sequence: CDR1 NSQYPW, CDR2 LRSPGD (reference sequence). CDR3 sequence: CTCRDNYNSPLYF. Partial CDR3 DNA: TGCACCTGCAGGGACAACTATAATTCGCCC.

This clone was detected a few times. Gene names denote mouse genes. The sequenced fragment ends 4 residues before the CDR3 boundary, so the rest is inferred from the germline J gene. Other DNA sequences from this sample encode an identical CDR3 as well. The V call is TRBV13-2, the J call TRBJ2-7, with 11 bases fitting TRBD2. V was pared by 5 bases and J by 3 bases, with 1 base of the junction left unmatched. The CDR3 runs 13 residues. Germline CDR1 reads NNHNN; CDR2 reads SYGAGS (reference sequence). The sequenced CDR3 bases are TGTGCCAGCGGGGGACTGGGGGTCTAT. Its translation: CASGGLGVY. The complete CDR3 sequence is CASGGLGVYEQYF.